The clone carrying this T cell receptor (beta chain) was detected many times. Researchers took RNA transcripts and amplified the TCR beta CDR3 regions from them. The HTBI set primed first-round TCR CDR3 RT-PCR. TCRdb recomputed calls from the multiplex PCR reads with MiXCR, one row per CDR3 protein. Of hundreds of thousands of distinct CDR3 sequences in the sample, under 15% were seen once. Germline CDR1 is GTSNPN and CDR2 is SVGIG (reference sequence). The CDR3 has 13 amino acids. J lost 5 bases, V lost 3 bases, and 1 base had no gene match. The sample originates from a study of T cells in Graves' hyperthyroidism and ophthalmopathy.

The chain carries TRBV30 and TRBJ2-2; 9 nucleotides line up with TRBD1. This clonotype was sampled from a middle-aged woman with Graves' ophthalmopathy. The sequencing sample was made of blood. CDR3 sequence: CAWRDRGTGELFF. The CDR3 nucleotides are TGTGCCTGGAGGGACAGGGGAACCGGGGAGCTGTTTTTT.